The present T cell receptor beta chain was sequenced within a study of T cells after posttransplantation cyclophosphamide (dated by TCRdb to the mid-2010s). Context from the whole study: Using TRB sequencing, the study followed how the T cell repertoire rebuilt after myeloablative bone marrow transplantation with posttransplantation cyclophosphamide given as GVHD prophylaxis. Antigen receptor sequencing covered samples from 35 PTCy-treated patients and some 15 of their related bone marrow donors. Blood from all 30 or so PTCy patients with 1-year posttransplant specimens was subjected to TRB sequencing. In 3 patients, up to about 3 additional blood samples taken between 2 and 5.2 years after transplant also underwent TRB sequencing, as did pretransplant blood from a handful of patients. Because TRA and TRB clonality correlated tightly in eight or nine samples, later TCR analyses were limited to TRB. Public TRB sequences were queried against a database of over 3,600 sequences associated with responses to pathogens, tumor antigens, self-antigens and alloantigens.

Summary of the overall study and its limitations: The TRB repertoires of T cells infiltrating skin or GI tract showed only limited overlap with the TRB repertoires of T cells in blood. Donor-recipient similarity was low at 1-2 months but increased during the first year, and donor CD8+ memory clones often dominated later blood repertoires. Across the approximately 48 patients, TRB clonality was highly associated with recipient CMV seropositivity and CMV reactivation, and diversity with PTCy was similar to that in the CNI/methotrexate controls.

A distance of 8 bases separates the germline ends of V and J, which lose 1 base and 1 base respectively. The cysteine opens and the phenylalanine closes a CDR3 of 14 amino acids. The CDR3 DNA has 42 bases and is translated from base 1. Taken from the germline V gene (reference sequence), the CDR1 and CDR2 loops are LNHDA and SQIVND. TRB sequencing used genomic DNA with the immunoSEQ assay at survey resolution or the hsTCRB kit. Per the source publication's procedure: The immunoSEQ software was used for initial read processing, and the LymphoSeq R package was used for repertoire analyses. Clonality was computed as 1 minus normalized Shannon entropy; Gini coefficient was also calculated for each TRB dataset. Phenotypes of unsorted samples were inferred by mapping TRB sequences from sorted subsets of the recipient or donor onto unsorted samples of the same recipient. As stored in TCRdb, this immuneACCESS dataset retains in-frame rearrangements with V and J assigned. A fraction of the clones does not appear; measured against another copy, unresolved V genes explain less than half of the discrepancy, and the remainder lacks a known reason. The V and J calls and clone size come from that table; D and trimming were worked out from the DNA. The sample contains about 66,000 clones, around 93% of them found a single time. The top ten hold 3% of the sample.

Related bone marrow donors provided peripheral blood samples on the day of marrow donation. Mononuclear cells from peripheral blood and bone marrow were separated by Ficoll-Hypaque density centrifugation and then cryopreserved. Notes on this clone: Its target antigen remains unknown. Base qualities are not recorded, but no much larger clone differs from it by a single base.

The receptor was isolated from a young woman in good health and a related stem cell transplant donor. The chain is assembled from TRBV19 and TRBJ2-7, with a weak D call of TRBD1 (5 bases match). Sequenced material: PBMCs. The CDR3: CASSIGTQSYEQYF. The sequenced DNA is TGTGCCAGTAGTATAGGGACACAATCCTACGAGCAGTACTTC.